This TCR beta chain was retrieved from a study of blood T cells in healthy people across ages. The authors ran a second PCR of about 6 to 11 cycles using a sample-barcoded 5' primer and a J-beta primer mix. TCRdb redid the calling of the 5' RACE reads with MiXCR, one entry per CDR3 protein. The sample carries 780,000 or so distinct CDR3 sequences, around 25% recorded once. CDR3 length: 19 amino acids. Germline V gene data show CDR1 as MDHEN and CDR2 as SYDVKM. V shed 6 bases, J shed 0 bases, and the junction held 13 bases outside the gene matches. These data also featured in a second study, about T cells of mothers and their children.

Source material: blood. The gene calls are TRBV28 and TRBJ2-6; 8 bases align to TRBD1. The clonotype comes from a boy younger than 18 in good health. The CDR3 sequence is CASSLTLTGVYSGANVLTF. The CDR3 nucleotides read TGTGCCAGCAGCCTCACCCTGACAGGGGTTTACTCTGGGGCCAACGTCCTGACTTTC.